The 23 T cell receptor beta chains below all came from one sample that was sequenced in a study of beta chain features in type 1 diabetes (dated by TCRdb to 2016 to 2018). What the research found in general, with its limitations: In all four CD4+ subsets, TCRB CDR3 length was moderately but significantly shorter in type 1 diabetes patients.

Their specific antigens are unknown. Library prep was done by the immunoSEQ multiplex PCR assay. The entire isolated RNA was reverse transcribed using the High Capacity cDNA Reverse Transcription Kit, and thus expressed TCRB transcripts were sequenced. TCRdb's version of the immuneACCESS table is confined to in-frame rearrangements and falls short of the full clone set. An unresolved V gene accounts for under half of the shortfall where checked; the remainder is of unknown origin. This sample comprises approximately 360,000 clones, 10% to 15% of them detected only once. The ten largest clones take up approximately 0.011% of the sample. Sequencing was carried out using naive CD4+ T cells from blood. Sample cell subset or site, as interpreted from the label and publication: true naive CD4+ T cells. The receptor set was obtained from a woman aged 18-29 years with type 1 diabetes.

This clone was picked up a small number of times. The junction departs from germline at one end; a sequencing error may be responsible. The genes are TRBV11-2 and TRBJ2-7; TRBD1 matches at 8 bases. The CDR3 is 14 residues long. The V gene's germline CDR1 is SGHAT and CDR2 FQNNGV. DNA for the CDR3: TGTGCCAGCAGCATAGACAGGGGTTCGTACGAGCAGTACTTC. It is translated as CASSIDRGSYEQYF.

Notes on this clone: This specimen includes other DNA sequences encoding the same CDR3. This chain links TRBV5-6 with TRBJ2-5, with 9 bases lining up with TRBD2. V lost 2 bases, J lost 2 bases, and 4 bases stayed unmatched. This CDR3 is built from 15 residues. Germline-derived CDR1 and CDR2 are SGHDT and YYEEEE. The CDR3 here is CASSLLAGRQETQYF. The CDR3 DNA reads TGTGCCAGCAGCTTACTAGCGGGCCGACAAGAGACCCAGTACTTC. Full variable domain (missing parts from reference TRBV5-6 and TRBJ2-5): DAGVTQSPTHLIKTRGQQVTLRCSPKSGHDTVSWYQQALGQGPQFIFQYYEEEERQRGNFPDRFSGHQFPNYSSELNVNALLLGDSALYLCASSLLAGRQETQYFGPGTRLLVL.

The chain couples TRBV29-1 to TRBJ2-3, with 7 positions matching TRBD2. Germline lookup yields CDR1 SQVTM and CDR2 ANQGSEA. This CDR3 is built from 14 residues. V gave up 4 bases and J gave up 2 bases; unmatched junction bases: 6. CDR3 residues: CSVGEGTTTDTQYF. The CDR3 nucleotides are TGCAGCGTTGGGGAGGGGACTACCACAGATACGCAGTATTTT.

This clone turned up a few times. CDR3 protein: CASSLREGAYNEQFF. DNA of the CDR3: TGTGCCAGCAGCCTCCGGGAAGGCGCCTACAATGAGCAGTTCTTC. The chain recombines TRBV11-2 with TRBJ2-1; perhaps TRBD2 as D (5 bases). Trimming removed 5 bases at V and 2 bases at J, with 13 bases between. The CDR3 length is 15 residues. Germline V gene lookup returns CDR1 SGHAT and CDR2 FQNNGV.

V usage is TRBV2 and J usage is TRBJ2-3; D might be TRBD2 (5 bases). The length of the CDR3 is 14 residues. Germline values: CDR1 SNHLY, CDR2 FYNNEI. V lost 3 bases and J 3 bases, leaving 10 bases between the germline ends. The CDR3 here is CASSEVATTDTQYF. Written as DNA, the CDR3 is TGTGCCAGCAGTGAGGTAGCGACGACAGATACGCAGTATTTT.

The gene calls are TRBV28 and TRBJ1-2; a weak D match, TRBD1 (5 bases). The CDR3 runs 13 residues. Germline loops: CDR1 MDHEN, CDR2 SYDVKM. With 7 bases removed from V and 0 bases from J, the gap between germline ends came to 9 bases. The CDR3 spells CASTGSANYGYTF. CDR3 sequence (DNA): TGTGCCAGCACAGGGTCGGCTAACTATGGCTACACCTTC.

This clone was detected a few times. The J gene is TRBJ2-2, the V gene TRBV15; tentatively, D is TRBD2 (6 bases). V was trimmed by 1 base and J by 8 bases, leaving 14 bases between them. Germline CDR1 LNHNV, CDR2 YYDKDF (reference sequence). The CDR3 spans 15 residues. For the CDR3, the DNA is TGTGCCACCAGCAGAGGCGGGGTGGTCGCAGGGGAGCTGTTTTTT. Its translation: CATSRGGVVAGELFF. Full variable domain (missing parts from reference TRBV15 and TRBJ2-2): DAMVIQNPRYQVTQFGKPVTLSCSQTLNHNVMYWYQQKSSQAPKLLFHYYDKDFNNEADTPDNFQSRRPNTSFCFLDIRSPGLGDTAMYLCATSRGGVVAGELFFGEGSRLTVL.

This clone was seen more than once but under ten times. The chain has TRBV4-2 and TRBJ2-5; TRBD2 aligns across 8 bases. Trimming at V came to 4 bases and at J to 1 base, leaving 11 bases not matched to a gene. This CDR3 has 17 amino acids. CDR1 is LGHNA, CDR2 YNFKEQ, per germline. CDR3 amino acids: CASSPYVIAGRQETQYF. In DNA form, the CDR3 reads TGTGCCAGCAGCCCCTACGTGATAGCGGGACGCCAAGAGACCCAGTACTTC.

The CDR3 region is CASTFEGRLYGYTF. CDR3 bases: TGTGCCAGCACCTTCGAGGGTCGTCTATATGGCTACACCTTC. The chain recombines TRBV7-2 with TRBJ1-2, with D unresolved. The CDR3 loop spans 14 amino acids. Germline values: CDR1 SGHTA, CDR2 FQGNSA. Trimming pared 7 bases from V and 5 bases from J, leaving 17 bases between.

This clone was seen only a few times. The V and J genes are TRBV7-9 and TRBJ2-1, with 7 bases matching TRBD1. The CDR3 loop spans 15 amino acids. V lost 0 bases, J lost 8 bases, and 7 bases stayed unmatched. The germline V gene encodes CDR1 SEHNR and CDR2 FQNEAQ (reference sequence). CDR3 sequence reads: CASSLAGGWIDEQFF. The CDR3 DNA follows: TGTGCCAGCAGCTTAGCAGGGGGCTGGATCGATGAGCAGTTCTTC.

The chain employs TRBV4-3 and TRBJ1-1; D call uncertain. Trimming shortened V by 1 base and J by 4 bases, and 10 bases separated the two germline ends. CDR3 length: 14 residues. Germline V gene data show CDR1 as LGHNA and CDR2 as YSLEER. The CDR3 DNA reads as TGCGCCAGCAGCCAAGGTGCGGGCATCACTGAAGCTTTCTTT. Encoded protein: CASSQGAGITEAFF.

This clone has just a few counts. This chain uses TRBV23-1 with TRBJ2-3, with 12 bases identical to TRBD2. TRBV23-1 is sorted into the ORF group, with uncertain function. V shed 8 bases, J shed 1 base, and the junction held 16 bases outside the gene matches. This CDR3 region has 19 residues. The CDR3, as DNA: TGCGCCAGCTTACTCGGACCGCGAACTAGCGGGGGGCGCACAGATACGCAGTATTTT. This gives the protein CASLLGPRTSGGRTDTQYF.

The rearrangement links TRBV15 to TRBJ2-1; TRBD1 aligns across 10 bases. Germline-derived CDR1 and CDR2 are LNHNV and YYDKDF (reference sequence). Germline trimming cut 8 bases from V and 3 bases from J; bases unmatched to any gene: 4. The CDR3 covers 14 residues. As DNA, the CDR3 is TGTGCCACCGCCCGGACAGGGGGCTACAATGAGCAGTTCTTC. This gives the protein CATARTGGYNEQFF.

V usage is TRBV27 and J usage is TRBJ2-3, with 8 bases lining up with TRBD1. CDR3 size: 14 residues. Germline assignment: CDR1 MNHEY and CDR2 SMNVEV (reference sequence). V gave up 2 bases and J gave up 5 bases; unmatched junction bases: 3. The CDR3 spells CASSLRGQGDTQYF. The CDR3 DNA reads TGTGCCAGCAGTTTAAGAGGACAGGGAGATACGCAGTATTTT.

This clone was seen a handful of times. The chain has TRBV6-5 and TRBJ2-1; 7 bases match TRBD1. J gave up 3 bases and V 5 bases, and 4 bases lay outside the gene matches. The CDR3 is 14 amino acids. From germline, CDR1 is MNHEY and CDR2 SVGAGI. The CDR3 coding sequence is TGTGCCAGCAGTCAAAGACAGGGCTACAATGAGCAGTTCTTC. Protein product: CASSQRQGYNEQFF.

This clone showed up just a few times. The genes are TRBV5-4 and TRBJ2-1, with 7 nucleotides matching TRBD2. The CDR3 sequence is 14 residues long. V lost 0 bases, J lost 13 bases, and 10 bases stayed unmatched. Germline-derived CDR1 and CDR2 are SGHNT and YYREEE (reference sequence). CDR3 residues: CASSLEGPGRGQFF. For the CDR3, the DNA is TGTGCCAGCAGCTTGGAGGGACCAGGGAGGGGACAGTTCTTC.

The chain employs TRBV15 and TRBJ2-7; D unresolved. In germline, CDR1 is LNHNV, CDR2 YYDKDF (reference sequence). This CDR3 has 14 amino acids. The V end lost 0 bases, the J end lost 2 bases, and 8 bases lay between the germline ends. The CDR3 spells CATSRDPGPYEQYF. The CDR3 DNA follows: TGTGCCACCAGCAGAGATCCAGGCCCCTACGAGCAGTACTTC. Looking up the rest from reference TRBV15 and TRBJ2-7 gives the full variable domain: DAMVIQNPRYQVTQFGKPVTLSCSQTLNHNVMYWYQQKSSQAPKLLFHYYDKDFNNEADTPDNFQSRRPNTSFCFLDIRSPGLGDTAMYLCATSRDPGPYEQYFGPGTRLTVT.

This sequence joins TRBV7-3 and TRBJ1-2, with no clear D. The germline V gene encodes CDR1 SGHTA and CDR2 FQGTGA. CDR3 size: 15 residues. The V gene lost 5 bases and the J gene lost 1 base, with 14 bases spanning the gap. The CDR3 coding sequence is TGTGCCAGCAGCCACAGCGGAGACAATAACTATGGCTACACCTTC. It is translated as CASSHSGDNNYGYTF.

This clone has just a few counts. The chain joins TRBV6-5 to TRBJ2-1; D is ambiguous. The V gene's germline CDR1 is MNHEY and CDR2 SVGAGI. The ends were cut back, 6 bases at V and 4 bases at J, with 16 bases in the middle. The CDR3 is 15 residues long. Written as DNA, the CDR3 is TGTGCCAGCAGCTTTATATCGCGGCCATACAATGAGCAGTTCTTC. Translating it yields CASSFISRPYNEQFF.

The chain employs TRBV7-2 and TRBJ2-1; 9 bases agree with TRBD2. Trimming removed 3 bases from V and 3 bases from J; junction bases left unmatched: 3. Germline lookup yields CDR1 SGHTA and CDR2 FQGNSA. This CDR3 has 15 residues. The DNA of the CDR3 is TGTGCCAGCAGCTTTGAAGCGGGAGGCTACAATGAGCAGTTCTTC. Amino acids: CASSFEAGGYNEQFF.

The CDR3 DNA reads TGCAGCGTTGAAGAAGGGGGTCAGCCCCAGCATTTT. Protein: CSVEEGGQPQHF. This chain joins TRBV29-1 and TRBJ1-5, with D tentatively TRBD1 (6 bases). Trimming removed 0 bases from V and 6 bases from J, with 6 bases in between. This CDR3 region has 12 residues. Germline values: CDR1 SQVTM, CDR2 ANQGSEA.

This clone was seen more than once but under ten times. The CDR3: CATDFRPGNTIYF. As DNA, the CDR3 is TGTGCTACTGATTTCAGGCCTGGAAACACCATATATTTT. V and J are TRBV12-5 and TRBJ1-3, with D unresolved. This CDR3 comprises 13 residues. The germline V gene has CDR1 LGHNT and CDR2 FRNRAP. The V end was cut by 10 bases, the J end by 2 bases, with 12 bases between.

This chain links TRBV28 with TRBJ1-1; no reliable D call. Trimming shortened V by 3 bases and J by 10 bases, and 12 bases separated the two germline ends. The CDR3 is 12 residues long. The germline CDR1 and CDR2 sequences are MDHEN and SYDVKM. The CDR3 coding sequence is TGTGCCAGCAGTTTGACGAGGGTTGGAGCTTTCTTT. Its translation is CASSLTRVGAFF.